There are a few counts of the clone carrying this TCR beta chain. The data were obtained in a study of T cells in Graves' hyperthyroidism and ophthalmopathy. Patients were aged 18 to 65, had disease duration under 2 months, and had newly diagnosed hyperthyroidism. PBMCs were sourced from more than 7.5 ml fresh peripheral blood. Amplification yielded TCR beta CDR3 regions, with RNA transcripts as the source. TCR CDR3 regions were first amplified by RT-PCR with HTBI primers. TCRdb reprocessed the multiplex PCR reads via MiXCR and lists one record per CDR3 protein. The table shows 600,000 to 800,000 distinct CDR3 sequences, with 30% to 40% occurring only once. Unmatched junction bases numbered 7, after V lost 0 bases and J lost 5 bases. This CDR3 has 15 residues. Per germline, CDR1 SGDLS and CDR2 YYNGEE.

Input material: blood. This sequence was found in a woman aged 35 to 49 with Graves' hyperthyroidism. The V gene is TRBV9, the J gene TRBJ1-1, with 7 bases matching TRBD1. The CDR3 DNA reads TGTGCCAGCAGCGTAGTTCCAGGGGGAAATACTGAAGCTTTCTTT. Amino acids: CASSVVPGGNTEAFF.